In its sample, the clone carrying this T cell receptor beta chain was seen a few times. Its matching antigen is unknown. The TCR beta profiling, which covered VDJ combination and CDR3 sequence, was carried out using genomic DNA as the template. TCRdb called the reads again in MiXCR, with one record for every CDR3 protein. This sample has roughly 300,000 distinct CDR3 sequences, with roughly half found just once. The source of the sample is a study of CD8+CD57+ T cells in acquired aplastic anemia. Across the whole study: Across the sorted CD4+ and CD8+ cells, DNA amounts averaged about 3.2 ug.

Study results and caveats: Simpson's diversity of CD8+ cells was not significantly different in patients compared with controls.

The sequencing sample was made of sorted CD4+, CD8+, or CD8+CD57+ T cells (not recorded which) from PBMCs. This receptor was obtained from a human donor with severe aplastic anemia or a healthy control (not recorded which).

DNA of the CDR3: TGCAGCGTTACGACAGGGGATGAAAAACTGTTTTTT. This sequence encodes CSVTTGDEKLFF. The chain links TRBV29-1 to TRBJ1-4; TRBD1 aligns across 8 bases. The CDR3 covers 12 residues. Per germline, CDR1 SQVTM and CDR2 ANQGSEA. V gave up 5 bases and J gave up 6 bases; unmatched junction bases: 2. The variable domain in full, with the rest retrieved from reference TRBV29-1 and TRBJ1-4, is SAVISQKPSRDICQRGTSLTIQCQVDSQVTMMFWYRQQPGQSLTLIATANQGSEATYESGFVIDKFPISRPNLTFSTLTVSNMSPEDSSIYLCSVTTGDEKLFFGSGTQLSVL.